These 27 T cell receptor beta chains were all obtained from the same sample, sequenced in a study of T cells expressing NK-cell markers. From its re-call of the 5' RACE reads, TCRdb lists each CDR3 protein once, without DNA. The sample holds about 380,000 distinct CDR3 sequences. The sequenced sample was blood T cells: a sorted CD56 or NKG2C T cell subset, CD4+ or CD8+ T cells, or bulk PBMC T cells (not recorded which). The source of these receptors is a man aged 18-70 years in good health.

This chain joins TRBV28 and TRBJ1-2; the D call from TCRdb, TRBD1, cannot be confirmed without DNA. The CDR3 covers 13 residues. Looked up from germline, CDR1 is MDHEN and CDR2 is SYDVKM. CDR3 loop: CASFGRDRVGYTF.

This rearrangement joins TRBV4-1 to TRBJ2-7; TCRdb picks TRBD2, but there is no DNA to check that call. CDR1 MGHRA and CDR2 YSYEKL come from the germline V gene. The CDR3 is made up of 16 amino acids. This CDR3 is CASSQEKRGGFYEQYF.

The rearrangement links TRBV6-1 to TRBJ2-1. CDR1 and CDR2 (germline): MNHNS, SASEGT. CDR3 length: 14 residues. CDR3 residues: CASRPDGLYNEQFF.

The V call is TRBV11-2, the J call TRBJ2-2; TCRdb indicates TRBD1, and absent DNA this call remains unverified. CDR1 and CDR2 from the germline V gene are SGHAT and FQNNGV. The CDR3 runs to 19 residues. CDR3 loop: CASSLMFVGVILNTGELFF.

The chain carries TRBV5-6 and TRBJ2-4; the TCRdb call, TRBD1, lacks DNA for checking. CDR1 SGHDT and CDR2 YYEEEE come from the germline V gene. This CDR3 is 14 amino acids long. The CDR3 spells CASSQRGAKNIQYF.

The chain recombines TRBV2 with TRBJ2-5. The CDR3 is made up of 11 amino acids. The germline V gene has CDR1 SNHLY and CDR2 FYNNEI. CDR3 region: CASKIAETQYF.

This CDR3 is CASSQGQLDEQYF. The rearrangement links TRBV18 to TRBJ2-7; TCRdb gives TRBD1 as the D gene, but with no DNA this cannot be confirmed. Germline-derived CDR1 and CDR2 are KGHSH and LQKENI. The CDR3 spans 13 residues.

CDR3 amino acids: CASSRRGPTDNEQFF. The chain links TRBV3-1 to TRBJ2-1; TCRdb's D call, TRBD1, is unchecked because there is no DNA. This CDR3 has 15 amino acids. From germline, CDR1 is LGHDT and CDR2 YNNKEL (reference sequence).

V usage is TRBV10-3 and J usage is TRBJ2-7; TCRdb's D gene call, TRBD2, goes unchecked for lack of DNA. The CDR3 has 14 amino acids. Germline values: CDR1 ENHRY, CDR2 SYGVKD. CDR3 residues: CATIPDGSLREQYF.

This chain uses TRBV6-2 or TRBV6-3 with TRBJ2-1; the TRBD2 assignment by TCRdb is unverifiable without DNA. This CDR3 comprises 18 residues. CDR1 and CDR2 (germline): MNHEY, SVGEGT. CDR3 loop: CASNLLPFTSGGNNEQFF.

This chain links TRBV5-1 with TRBJ2-2; TCRdb designates TRBD1, a call that cannot be tested without DNA. The CDR3 contains 15 residues. Germline-derived CDR1 and CDR2 are SGHRS and YFSETQ. The CDR3 protein is CASSLPQGAVGELFF.

The chain couples TRBV18 to TRBJ2-5. Per the germline V gene, CDR1 is KGHSH and CDR2 is LQKENI. The CDR3 length is 15 residues. This CDR3 is CASSRDIPRQETQYF.

This sequence joins TRBV6-5 and TRBJ1-1; the TCRdb call, TRBD1, lacks DNA for checking. The germline gives CDR1 MNHEY, CDR2 SVGAGI. CDR3 length: 15 amino acids. This chain's CDR3 is CASSYSRGQNTEAFF.

The genes are TRBV2 and TRBJ2-7. CDR1 and CDR2 from the germline V gene are SNHLY and FYNNEI. This CDR3 comprises 15 residues. The CDR3 protein is CASSVSPVGTYEQYF. Full variable domain (outside the CDR3, taken from reference TRBV2 and TRBJ2-7): EPEVTQTPSHQVTQMGQEVILRCVPISNHLYFYWYRQILGQKVEFLVSFYNNEISEKSEIFDDQFSVERPDGSNFTLKIRSTKLEDSAMYFCASSVSPVGTYEQYFGPGTRLTVT.

The genes are TRBV12-3 or TRBV12-4 and TRBJ2-3. The length of the CDR3 is 14 residues. Here the CDR3 reads CASSLRHYTDTQYF.

V is TRBV5-1 and J is TRBJ1-1. The CDR3 consists of 15 residues. Looked up from germline, CDR1 is SGHRS and CDR2 is YFSETQ. The CDR3 is CASSWELVRESEAFF.

This sequence joins TRBV19 and TRBJ2-6; TCRdb reports TRBD1, a call that lacks DNA to check it against. The CDR3 has 19 amino acids. Germline assignment: CDR1 LNHDA and CDR2 SQIVND (reference sequence). This chain's CDR3 is CASKGIRQARPSGANVLTF.

The V call is TRBV15, the J call TRBJ2-3; no DNA is available, so the TRBD1 call from TCRdb remains unchecked. The CDR3 extends over 16 amino acids. Germline CDR1 LNHNV, CDR2 YYDKDF (reference sequence). This CDR3 reads CATSRDARGLPDTQYF.

The chain recombines TRBV12-5 with TRBJ1-3. The CDR3 is 16 amino acids. Germline V CDR1 and CDR2: LGHNT, FRNRAP. This CDR3 reads CASGLVAGSEGNTIYF.

The chain recombines TRBV25-1 with TRBJ1-4; TCRdb names TRBD1, which stays unverified in the absence of DNA. In germline, CDR1 is MGHDK, CDR2 SYGVNS. There are 15 residues in the CDR3. CDR3 region: CASSDRDRGLEKLFF.

V is TRBV25-1 and J is TRBJ2-2; TCRdb lists TRBD2, though no DNA is available to test this call. The germline V gene has CDR1 MGHDK and CDR2 SYGVNS. CDR3 length: 13 residues. The CDR3 loop is CASSVRTGRELFF.

V is TRBV18 and J is TRBJ1-4; as DNA is missing, the TRBD1 call by TCRdb cannot be tested. Germline CDR1 KGHSH, CDR2 LQKENI. The CDR3 spans 15 residues. The CDR3 region is CASSGAQGPNEKLFF.

This chain uses TRBV20-1 with TRBJ1-1. This CDR3 comprises 13 residues. Germline CDR1 is DFQATT and CDR2 is SNEGSKA (reference sequence). CDR3 region: CSARPRLNTEAFF.

This chain uses TRBV9 with TRBJ2-2; TCRdb's D call, TRBD2, is unchecked because there is no DNA. Germline CDR1 and CDR2: SGDLS and YYNGEE. The CDR3 sequence is 15 residues long. The CDR3: CASSAGTSENGELFF.

V usage is TRBV20-1 and J usage is TRBJ2-1; absent DNA, TCRdb's TRBD2 call cannot be checked. Germline-derived CDR1 and CDR2 are DFQATT and SNEGSKA (reference sequence). The CDR3 has 14 residues. CDR3 sequence reads: CSARDGTSGVEQFF.

The genes are TRBV28 and TRBJ1-5; TCRdb's D call, TRBD1, is unchecked because there is no DNA. This CDR3 region has 14 residues. CDR1 MDHEN and CDR2 SYDVKM come from the germline V gene. The CDR3 is CASSLGQSRQPQHF.

This chain links TRBV29-1 with TRBJ1-2; absent DNA, TCRdb's TRBD1 call cannot be checked. The CDR3 is 14 amino acids. The germline V gene has CDR1 SQVTM and CDR2 ANQGSEA. CDR3 region: CSVEIREPGYGYTF.